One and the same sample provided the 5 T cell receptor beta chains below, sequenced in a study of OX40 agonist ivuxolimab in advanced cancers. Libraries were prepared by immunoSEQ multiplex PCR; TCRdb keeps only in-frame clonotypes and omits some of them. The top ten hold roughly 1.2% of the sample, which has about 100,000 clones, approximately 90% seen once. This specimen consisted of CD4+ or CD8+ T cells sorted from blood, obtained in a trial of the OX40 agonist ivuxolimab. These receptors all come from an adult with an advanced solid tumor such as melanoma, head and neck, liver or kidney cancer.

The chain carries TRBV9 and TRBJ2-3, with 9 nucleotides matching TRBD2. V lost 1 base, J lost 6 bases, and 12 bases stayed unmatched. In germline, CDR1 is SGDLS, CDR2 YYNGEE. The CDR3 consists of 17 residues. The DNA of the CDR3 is TGTGCCAGCAGCGTAATCCCATCTAGCGGGAAATTGGATACGCAGTATTTT. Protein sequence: CASSVIPSSGKLDTQYF.

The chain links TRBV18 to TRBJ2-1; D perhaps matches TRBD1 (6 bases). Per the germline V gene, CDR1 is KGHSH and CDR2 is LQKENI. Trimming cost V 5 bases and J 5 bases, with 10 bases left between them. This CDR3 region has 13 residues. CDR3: CASSKQGNNEQFF. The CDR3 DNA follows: TGTGCCAGCTCAAAACAGGGAAACAATGAGCAGTTCTTC.

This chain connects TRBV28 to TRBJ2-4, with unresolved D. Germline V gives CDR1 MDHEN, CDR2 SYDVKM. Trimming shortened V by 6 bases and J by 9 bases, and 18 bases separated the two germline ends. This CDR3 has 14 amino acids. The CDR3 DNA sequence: TGTGCCAGCAGCCGCCCCCGAGCTGGGGTCATTCAGTACTTC. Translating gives CASSRPRAGVIQYF.

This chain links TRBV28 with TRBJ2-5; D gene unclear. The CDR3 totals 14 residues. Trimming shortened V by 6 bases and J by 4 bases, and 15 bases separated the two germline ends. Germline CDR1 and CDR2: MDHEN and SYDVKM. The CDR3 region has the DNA TGTGCCAGCAGCGCCGCCTCGGCAAGAGAGACCCAGTACTTC. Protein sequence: CASSAASARETQYF. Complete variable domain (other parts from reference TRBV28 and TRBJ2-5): DVKVTQSSRYLVKRTGEKVFLECVQDMDHENMFWYRQDPGLGLRLIYFSYDVKMKEKGDIPEGYSVSREKKERFSLILESASTNQTSMYLCASSAASARETQYFGPGTRLLVL.

In nucleotides, the CDR3 is TGTGCCAGCAGTCTTAACGCAGATACGCAGTATTTT. Its translation: CASSLNADTQYF. The chain uses TRBV11-3 and TRBJ2-3; no definite D call. CDR1 and CDR2 (germline): SGHNT, YENEEA. Trimming left V 6 bases short and J 4 bases short, with 8 bases between. The CDR3 has 12 residues. Together with reference TRBV11-3 and TRBJ2-3, the CDR3 gives the full variable domain: EAGVVQSPRYKIIEKKQPVAFWCNPISGHNTLYWYLQNLGQGPELLIRYENEEAVDDSQLPKDRFSAERLKGVDSTLKIQPAELGDSAVYLCASSLNADTQYFGPGTRLTVL.